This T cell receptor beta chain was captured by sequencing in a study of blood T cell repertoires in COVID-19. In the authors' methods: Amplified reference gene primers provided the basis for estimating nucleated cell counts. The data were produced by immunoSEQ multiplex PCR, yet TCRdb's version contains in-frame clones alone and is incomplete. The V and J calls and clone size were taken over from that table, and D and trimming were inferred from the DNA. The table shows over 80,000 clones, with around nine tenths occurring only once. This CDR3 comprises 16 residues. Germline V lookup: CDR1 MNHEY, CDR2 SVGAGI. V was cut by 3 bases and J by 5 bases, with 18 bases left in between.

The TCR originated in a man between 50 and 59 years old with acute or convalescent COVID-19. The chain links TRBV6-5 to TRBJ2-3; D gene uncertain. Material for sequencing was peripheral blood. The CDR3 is CASSYSGSLLVDTQYF. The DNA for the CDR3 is TGTGCCAGCAGTTATAGTGGTAGCCTCTTGGTAGATACGCAGTATTTT.